Listed here is a single T cell receptor beta chain. The V and J ends lost 2 bases and 1 base respectively, with 5 bases between them. Looked up from germline, CDR1 is MNHEY and CDR2 is SVGEGT. There are 13 residues in the CDR3. TCRdb's copy holds only in-frame clones and misses some; the assay was immunoSEQ multiplex PCR. The profile covers 150,000 to 200,000 clones, with about 85% appearing a single time and about 9.1% taken by the ten largest. The data stem from a study of blood T cell repertoires in COVID-19. Study as a whole: T cells, B-cell-depleted T cells, or PBMCs supplied cDNA or gDNA.

What was sequenced was peripheral blood. This chain uses TRBV6-2 or TRBV6-3 with TRBJ1-1; D gene unclear. The clonotype comes from a woman of 80 years or more with acute or convalescent COVID-19. CDR3: CASSYRGNTEAFF. CDR3 nucleotides: TGTGCCAGCAGTTACCGGGGGAACACTGAAGCTTTCTTT.